This T cell receptor beta chain originates from a study of T cells after yellow fever vaccination. Study observations and caveats: Some clonotypes were seen in both the CD4 and the CD8 compartments. These made up a small share and likely arose from convergent recombination.

On this clonotype itself: Its antigen is undetermined.

In germline, CDR1 is KGHSH, CDR2 LQKENI. This CDR3 comprises 15 residues. V gave up 5 bases and J gave up 0 bases, with 13 bases separating them. TCR cDNA, made by 5'RACE template switching, carried an added universal primer site and UMIs. MiXCR, run by TCRdb on the 5' RACE reads, gives a single entry per CDR3 protein. In the table there are 300,000 to 400,000 distinct CDR3 sequences, more than 8.5% of which are singletons. The rearrangement joins TRBV18 to TRBJ1-1; D not certain. The sequence derives from a young man who received the YFV17D yellow fever vaccine. Specimen: PBMCs, collected on the day of the first yellow fever vaccination. CDR3 sequence: CASSALSRVNTEAFF. CDR3 in DNA: TGTGCCAGCTCAGCCCTTTCTAGGGTGAACACTGAAGCTTTCTTT. Drawing the rest from reference TRBV18 and TRBJ1-1, the complete variable domain is NAGVMQNPRHLVRRRGQEARLRCSPMKGHSHVYWYRQLPEEGLKFMVYLQKENIIDESGMPKERFSAEFPKEGPSILRIQQVVRGDSAAYFCASSALSRVNTEAFFGQGTRLTVV.